This T cell receptor (beta chain) came from a study of cytomegalovirus exposure and HLA in healthy donors. Study outcomes and limitations: No immune exposure information besides CMV serostatus was available. HLA-A and HLA-B allele assignments for most subjects were reportedly predicted accurately using TCR beta sequences. Because they were indistinguishable, some V segments, including TRBV6-2 and TRBV6-3, were excluded.

There were likely unrecorded immune exposures, though donors were nominally healthy when sampled. Between the trimmed V and J ends, which lost 4 bases and 0 bases, there was a span of 10 bases. Per germline, CDR1 SGHTA and CDR2 FQGNSA. The CDR3 is 15 residues long. This clone has only a few counts. Its matching antigen is unknown. The PCR used 60 Vbeta and 13 Jbeta primers. Clones were read by immunoSEQ multiplex PCR, and TCRdb kept only the in-frame ones, dropping some. This repertoire shows 90,000 to 150,000 clones, 15% found once; its top ten account for roughly 2%. The sequencing input was PBMCs. This TCR was recovered from a woman aged 18-29 years in good health and CMV-seronegative. This chain links TRBV7-2 with TRBJ1-5, with D maybe TRBD1 (6 bases). The CDR3 nucleotides read TGTGCCAGCAGCTCAGCAGGGGCTAGCAATCAGCCCCAGCATTTT. Protein: CASSSAGASNQPQHF. Variable domain in full (rest from reference TRBV7-2 and TRBJ1-5): GAGVSQSPSNKVTEKGKDVELRCDPISGHTALYWYRQSLGQGLEFLIYFQGNSAPDKSGLPSDRFSAERTGGSVSTLTIQRTQQEDSAVYLCASSSAGASNQPQHFGDGTRLSIL.